This T cell receptor (beta chain) was sequenced in a study of blood T cell repertoires in COVID-19 (dated by TCRdb to 2020 to 2021). Regarding the complete study: The collaborator samples originated in the United States, Italy and Spain and spanned the acute and convalescent phases of COVID-19. The material from the prospective study consisted of cDNA or gDNA derived from T cells, B-cell-depleted T cells, or PBMCs. The dataset comprised deeply sampled blood TCRbeta repertoires from subjects exposed to, actively infected with, or recovered from COVID-19. The repertoires were released in a freely available public database intended as a resource for research on the immune response to SARS-CoV-2. The samples were drawn from the first 160 participants of the ongoing ImmuneRACE study and from roughly 1,300 subjects provided by 6 global collaborators. The sample metadata nearly always contained a de-identified subject ID, COVID-19 status, age in years and sex. Where HLA class I and class II types were available, the types were taken from metadata supplied by the sample provider, not from assay-based typing.

Trimming takes 4 bases from V and 4 bases from J, and the germline ends sit 17 bases apart. According to the germline V gene, CDR1 reads ENHRY and CDR2 reads SYGVKD. From the cysteine through the phenylalanine, the CDR3 covers 15 amino acids. Only CDR3 DNA is held: 45 bases, read in frame from base 1. As concerns this clone: What antigen it recognizes has not been identified. No per-base quality is available; no much larger clone lies one base away.

What the research found in general, with its limitations: The amount of clinical and demographic metadata varied by source and participant and was provided uncurated.

The immunoSEQ Assay, a bias-controlled multiplex PCR, was used to amplify TCRbeta CDR3 regions from genomic DNA. The study's own analysis went as follows. Nucleated cell counts per sample were estimated from amplification of reference gene primers within the assay. To quantify the absolute abundance of each unique TCRbeta CDR3 rearrangement, sequence reads were collapsed and filtered. For each sample, productive Simpson clonality was calculated as the square root of Simpson's diversity index over productive rearrangements. Sourced from immuneACCESS, this table was stored by TCRdb with only in-frame sequences that have V and J called. A share of the clones is absent; for the studies checked, an unresolved V gene accounts for under half, and the remainder has no known explanation. V and J calls and clone size are copied from that table; D and trimming were computed from the DNA. The sample has approximately 240,000 clones on record, approximately 86% of them singletons. 2.5% to 3.5% of the sample goes to the ten largest clones.

A second Seattle source provided samples from volunteer blood donors who had recovered from COVID-19. Each collaborating institution followed its own protocols to collect whole blood in K2EDTA tubes. For TCRbeta analysis, collaborators shipped samples in one of three forms: frozen whole blood, isolated PBMCs, or DNA extracted from either of those sample types. Sequencing was performed on peripheral blood. The receptor comes from a woman younger than 45 who had recovered from COVID-19. This sequence uses TRBV10-3 and TRBJ2-7; 8 matching bases give a weak D call of TRBD1. The DNA sequence reads TGTGCCATCAGTGGGGGGGGGACAGGTGCTTACGAGCAGTACTTC. Its protein reads: CAISGGGTGAYEQYF.